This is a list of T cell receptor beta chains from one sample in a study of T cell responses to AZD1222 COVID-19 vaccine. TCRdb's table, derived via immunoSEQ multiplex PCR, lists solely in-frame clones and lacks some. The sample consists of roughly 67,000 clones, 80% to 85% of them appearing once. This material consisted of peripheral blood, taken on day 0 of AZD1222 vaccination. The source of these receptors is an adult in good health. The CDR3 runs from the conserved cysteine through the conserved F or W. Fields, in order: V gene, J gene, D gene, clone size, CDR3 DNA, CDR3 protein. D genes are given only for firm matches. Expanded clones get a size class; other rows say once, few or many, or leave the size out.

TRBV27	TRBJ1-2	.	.	TGTGCCAGCAGAAATACCGACGCCAATTGGGGGCGCGGCTATGGCTACACCTTC	CASRNTDANWGRGYGYTF
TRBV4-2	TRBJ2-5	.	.	TGTGCCAGCAGCCAAGAGTCAGGATTTGAGACCCAGTACTTC	CASSQESGFETQYF
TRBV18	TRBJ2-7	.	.	TGTGCCAGCTCACCTTCGACGGGGGAGCAGTACTTC	CASSPSTGEQYF
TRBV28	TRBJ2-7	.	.	TGTGCCAGCAAGGGTAATCACGAGCAGTACTTC	CASKGNHEQYF
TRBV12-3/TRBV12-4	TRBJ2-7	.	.	TGTGCCAGCAGTTTAGCGTGGACATTTCAGTACTTC	CASSLAWTFQYF
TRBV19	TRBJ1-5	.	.	TGTGCCAGTAGTGCGGGACAAAACAATCAGCCCCAGCATTTT	CASSAGQNNQPQHF
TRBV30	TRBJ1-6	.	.	TGTGCCTGGAGTGTCTCAGCTTCACCCCTCCACTTT	CAWSVSASPLHF
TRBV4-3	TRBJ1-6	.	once	TGCGCCAGCAGCCAAGAATCCAACCGGGAGGATAATTCACCCCTCCACTTT	CASSQESNREDNSPLHF
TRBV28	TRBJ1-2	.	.	TGTGCCAGCAGCGGGCACGATACGTTCTATGGCTACACCTTC	CASSGHDTFYGYTF
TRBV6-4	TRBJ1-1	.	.	TGTGCCAGCAGTCCCCGGAGGGGTGATGAAGCTTTCTTT	CASSPRRGDEAFF
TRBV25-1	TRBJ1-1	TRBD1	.	TGTGCCAGCAAACCGGGACAGGACACTGAAGCTTTCTTT	CASKPGQDTEAFF
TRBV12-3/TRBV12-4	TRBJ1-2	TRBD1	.	TGTGCCAGCAGTCGACAGGGGGCGGAGGGCTACACCTTC	CASSRQGAEGYTF
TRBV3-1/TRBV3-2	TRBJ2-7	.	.	TGTGCCAGCAGCCAGGTTGACTACGAGCAGTACTTC	CASSQVDYEQYF
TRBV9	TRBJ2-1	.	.	TGTGCCAGCAGCGTAGGGGGAGTTTTACTTGATGAGCAGTTCTTC	CASSVGGVLLDEQFF
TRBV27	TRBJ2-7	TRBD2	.	TGTGCCAGCAGTTCCCCCAGGACTAGCGGAACCTACGAGCAGTACTTC	CASSSPRTSGTYEQYF
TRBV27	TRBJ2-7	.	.	TGTGCCAGCAGACTACACCCTTCCTACGAGCAGTACTTC	CASRLHPSYEQYF
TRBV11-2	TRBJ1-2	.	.	TGTGCCAGCAGCTCCACCGGGACCTATGGCTACACCTTC	CASSSTGTYGYTF
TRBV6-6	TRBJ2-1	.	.	TGTGCCAGCAGTCCCGGGGGAGCCCACAATGAGCAGTTCTTC	CASSPGGAHNEQFF
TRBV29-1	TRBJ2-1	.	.	TGCAGCGTTGTCCCGGGGGGCGGTACGTTTGGCTACAATGAGCAGTTCTTC	CSVVPGGGTFGYNEQFF
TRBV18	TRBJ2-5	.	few	TGTGCCAGCTCACTTTCCCCGGGGCAGGGCCAAGAGACCCAGTACTTC	CASSLSPGQGQETQYF
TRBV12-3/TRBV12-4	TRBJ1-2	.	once	TGTGCCAGCAGCCATCCCAGGGGTAACTACACCTTC	CASSHPRGNYTF
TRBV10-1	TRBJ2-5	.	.	TGCGCCAGCAGTGTAAACGGGCGGGAGACCCAGTACTTC	CASSVNGRETQYF
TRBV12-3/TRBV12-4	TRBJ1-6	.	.	TGTGCCAGCAGTTTCGTGGGATCGGGGCCCCTCCACTTT	CASSFVGSGPLHF
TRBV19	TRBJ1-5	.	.	TGTGCCAGTAGGCCTCTGGGATCCGACGGTCAGCCCCAGCATTTT	CASRPLGSDGQPQHF
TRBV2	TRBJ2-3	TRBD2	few	TGTGCCAGCAGCCGACTAGCGGGGGGCACAGATACGCAGTATTTT	CASSRLAGGTDTQYF
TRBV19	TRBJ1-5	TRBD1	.	TGTGCCAGTAGTATCGGGACAGGGAATCAGCCCCAGCATTTT	CASSIGTGNQPQHF
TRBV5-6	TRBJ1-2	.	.	TGTGCCAGCAGCGCCAGATGGACAGTCCGGGGCTACACCTTC	CASSARWTVRGYTF
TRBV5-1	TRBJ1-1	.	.	TGCGCCAGCAGTTCCGGACAGAACACTGAAGCTTTCTTT	CASSSGQNTEAFF
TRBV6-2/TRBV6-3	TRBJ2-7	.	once	TGTGCCAGCAGTTACGACCTGGTTCAGGGGGGCTACGAGCAGTACTTC	CASSYDLVQGGYEQYF
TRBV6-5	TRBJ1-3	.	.	TGTGCCAGCAGAGGACAGAACTCTGGAAACACCATATATTTT	CASRGQNSGNTIYF
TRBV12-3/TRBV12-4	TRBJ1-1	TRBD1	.	TGTGCCAGCAGGACAGGGTTTGAAGCTTTCTTT	CASRTGFEAFF
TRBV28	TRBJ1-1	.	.	TGTGCCAGCACTCAAACTGACACCTCTGAAGCTTTCTTT	CASTQTDTSEAFF
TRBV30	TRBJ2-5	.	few	TGTGCCTGGAGTCACGTCGAAGAGACCCAGTACTTC	CAWSHVEETQYF
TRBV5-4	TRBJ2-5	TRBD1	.	TGTGCCAGCAGCCCGAGTACAGGGGGCGGGGAGACCCAGTACTTC	CASSPSTGGGETQYF
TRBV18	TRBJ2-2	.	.	TGTGCCAGCTCAGGTCGGGCTAACACCGGGGAGCTGTTTTTT	CASSGRANTGELFF
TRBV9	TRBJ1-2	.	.	TGTGCCAGCAGCCCAGGGGATAACTATGGCTACACCTTC	CASSPGDNYGYTF
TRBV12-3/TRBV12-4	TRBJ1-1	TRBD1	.	TGTGCCAGCAGTCGACAGGGGGCCACTGAAGCTTTCTTT	CASSRQGATEAFF
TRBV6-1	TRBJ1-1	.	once	TGTGCCAGCAGTGAACATCCGGGAGACACTGAAGCTTTCTTT	CASSEHPGDTEAFF
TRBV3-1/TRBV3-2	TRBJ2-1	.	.	TGTGCCAGCAGCCGAGGGGGGATCTCCTACAATGAGCAGTTCTTC	CASSRGGISYNEQFF
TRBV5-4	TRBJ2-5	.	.	TGTGCCAGCAGCTTGCAGTTACAAGAGACCCAGTACTTC	CASSLQLQETQYF
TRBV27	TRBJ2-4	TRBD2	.	TGTGCCAGCAGTTCCCAAAGCGGGGGAAACATTCAGTACTTC	CASSSQSGGNIQYF